The T cell receptor (beta chain) under discussion was sequenced for a study of vaccination effects on CD4 cells after COVID-19. For the study at large: Post-vaccine draws lagged the second dose by a median of 72 days. Study-wide findings and caveats: Vaccine- and infection-induced clones showed marked clonal contraction late following vaccination.

This clone was seen more than once but under ten times. The antigen remains undetermined. Generated by immunoSEQ multiplex PCR, the TCRdb table keeps only in-frame clones and is missing some. The sample shows tens of thousands of clones, 73% of them seen only once. Before sequencing took place, the ViraFEST assay used viral peptide pools to expand antigen-specific CD4+ T cells. Scientists isolated CD4+ T cells after an approximately 10-day culture period ended. Every participant took two doses of the BNT162b2 or mRNA-1273 vaccine. The vaccine recipients had no prior SARS-CoV-2 infection, with negative nucleocapsid antibodies. PBMC were cultured at around 2 million per well with roughly 10 IU/ml IL-2 and 9.5 to 10 ug/ml peptides. V was cut by 2 bases and J by 2 bases, with 10 bases left in between. The CDR3 totals 14 residues. Germline V gene lookup returns CDR1 SGHNT and CDR2 YYREEE (reference sequence).

Sequencing used CD4+ T cells from PBMCs cultured with SARS-CoV-2 spike peptides, obtained after COVID-19 vaccination. The rearrangement links TRBV5-4 to TRBJ2-5; perhaps TRBD1 as D (6 bases). The sequence derives from a human donor who received a COVID-19 vaccine. This chain's CDR3 is CASSLQGAQETQYF. CDR3 nucleotides: TGTGCCAGCAGCTTACAGGGAGCTCAAGAGACCCAGTACTTC.